Sequencing of this T cell receptor beta chain was carried out in a study of blood T cell repertoires in COVID-19. Produced via immunoSEQ multiplex PCR; TCRdb's table is partial and in-frame only. Here the sample spans 350,000 to 450,000 clones, over 75% being singletons. Looked up from germline, CDR1 is MRHNA and CDR2 is SNTAGT. The CDR3 is 14 amino acids. V was clipped by 5 bases and J by 4 bases; unmatched bases: 7. The chain couples TRBV6-4 to TRBJ1-1; 7 positions agree with TRBD1. The sequence was collected from a woman between 18 and 29 years old who had been exposed to COVID-19. The specimen was PBMCs or T cells enriched from blood (not recorded which). The CDR3 coding sequence is TGTGCCAGCAGTCAAACCCAGGGGGGCACTGAAGCTTTCTTT. Translated, it gives CASSQTQGGTEAFF.